This TCR beta chain was recovered during a study of blood T cell repertoires in COVID-19. Overall study context: Sites in the United States, Italy and Spain provided acute and convalescent COVID-19 samples. Sources were T cells, B-cell-depleted T cells, or PBMCs; the material itself was cDNA or gDNA.

Original handling: Amplification with reference gene primers provided the estimates of nucleated cell counts. Generated by immunoSEQ multiplex PCR, the TCRdb table keeps only in-frame clones and is missing some. From that table come the V and J calls and clone size; the DNA was used to work out D and trimming. This sample carries about 260,000 clones, around 89% of them seen once, and the ten largest clones take about 4%. The TCR sequence derives from a man aged 55 to 70 who had recovered from COVID-19. Material for sequencing was peripheral blood.

CDR3 coding DNA: TGTGCCAGCAGCTTAGATAAGACAGGGGAAAGGGTAAATCAGCCCCAGCATTTT. Amino acids: CASSLDKTGERVNQPQHF. V is TRBV11-3 and J is TRBJ1-5; 8 bases agree with TRBD1. Germline values: CDR1 SGHNT, CDR2 YENEEA. This CDR3 spans 18 amino acids. V lost 0 bases and J lost 4; bases outside the gene matches: 11.